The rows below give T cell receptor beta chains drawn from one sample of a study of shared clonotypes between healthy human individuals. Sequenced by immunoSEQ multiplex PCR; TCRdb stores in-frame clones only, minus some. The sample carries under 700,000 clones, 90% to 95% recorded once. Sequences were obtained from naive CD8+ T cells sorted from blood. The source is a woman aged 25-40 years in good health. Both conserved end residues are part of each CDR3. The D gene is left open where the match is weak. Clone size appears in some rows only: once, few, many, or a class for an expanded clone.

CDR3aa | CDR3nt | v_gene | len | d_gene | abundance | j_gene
CASSQLLGETQYF | TGCGCCAGCAGCCAACTCCTAGGCGAGACCCAGTACTTC | TRBV4-1 | 13 | - | - | TRBJ2-5
CAISEATYGNTIYF | TGTGCCATCAGTGAGGCGACCTATGGAAACACCATATATTTT | TRBV10-3 | 14 | - | - | TRBJ1-3
CASSFTSGAHYEQYF | TGTGCCAGCAGTTTTACCAGCGGAGCGCACTACGAGCAGTACTTC | TRBV28 | 15 | - | - | TRBJ2-7
CASSLEVGGGIEAFF | TGTGCCAGCAGCTTAGAGGTCGGCGGGGGGATTGAAGCTTTCTTT | TRBV7-2 | 15 | - | - | TRBJ1-1
CASSWLDLSYEQYF | TGTGCCAGCAGCTGGCTGGACCTCTCCTACGAGCAGTACTTC | TRBV7-9 | 14 | - | - | TRBJ2-7
CASTPTRTNAYEQYF | TGTGCCAGCACCCCGACTAGAACCAACGCCTACGAGCAGTACTTC | TRBV4-2 | 15 | - | - | TRBJ2-7
CASSMDRDYGYTF | TGTGCCAGCAGCATGGACAGGGACTATGGCTACACCTTC | TRBV5-6 | 13 | TRBD1 | - | TRBJ1-2
CASSVDIGLAGETQYF | TGTGCCAGCAGCGTAGATATAGGACTAGCGGGAGAGACCCAGTACTTC | TRBV9 | 16 | TRBD2 | - | TRBJ2-5
CASSYRDPEAFF | TGTGCCAGCAGCTACAGGGACCCTGAAGCTTTCTTT | TRBV5-6 | 12 | - | - | TRBJ1-1
CARGRAFF | TGTGCCCGGGGCAGAGCTTTCTTT | TRBV28 | 8 | - | - | TRBJ1-1
CASSVDRAYEQYF | TGTGCCAGTAGTGTTGACAGGGCCTACGAGCAGTACTTC | TRBV19 | 13 | TRBD1 | - | TRBJ2-7
CASSGATRLGYEQYF | TGTGCCAGCAGCGGGGCGACTCGCTTAGGTTACGAGCAGTACTTC | TRBV13 | 15 | - | - | TRBJ2-7
CASSTPWSTYEQYF | TGTGCCAGCAGTACCCCCTGGTCCACCTACGAGCAGTACTTC | TRBV6-5 | 14 | - | - | TRBJ2-7
CASSSRDSGTGNTIYF | TGTGCCAGCAGCTCCCGGGACTCCGGGACAGGAAACACCATATATTTT | TRBV13 | 16 | - | - | TRBJ1-3
CASIWRTGGSYEQYF | TGTGCCAGTATTTGGCGAACAGGGGGTTCCTACGAGCAGTACTTC | TRBV19 | 15 | TRBD1 | - | TRBJ2-7
CASSLFPGLWDNEQFF | TGCGCCAGCAGCTTATTTCCGGGACTTTGGGACAATGAGCAGTTCTTC | TRBV5-1 | 16 | - | - | TRBJ2-1
CASSLSSGRYEQYF | TGTGCCAGCAGCTTGTCTAGCGGGAGGTACGAGCAGTACTTC | TRBV5-4 | 14 | TRBD2 | once | TRBJ2-7
CASSELGGMELFF | TGTGCCAGCAGTGAGCTGGGGGGAATGGAGCTGTTTTTT | TRBV6-1 | 13 | - | once | TRBJ2-2
CATRPGTGHKQYF | TGTGCCACCCGCCCGGGGACAGGGCATAAGCAGTACTTC | TRBV27 | 13 | TRBD1 | - | TRBJ2-7
CASSPTSTDTQYF | TGTGCCAGCAGCCCAACTAGCACAGATACGCAGTATTTT | TRBV7-6 | 13 | - | - | TRBJ2-3